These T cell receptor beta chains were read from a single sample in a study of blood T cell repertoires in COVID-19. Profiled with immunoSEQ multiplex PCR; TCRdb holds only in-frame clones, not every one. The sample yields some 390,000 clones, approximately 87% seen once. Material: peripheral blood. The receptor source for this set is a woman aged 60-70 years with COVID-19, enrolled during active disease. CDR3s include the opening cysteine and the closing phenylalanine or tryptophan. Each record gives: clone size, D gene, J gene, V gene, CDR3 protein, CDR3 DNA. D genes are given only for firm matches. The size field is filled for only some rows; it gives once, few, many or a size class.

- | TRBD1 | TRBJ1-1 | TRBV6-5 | CAIRAGTEAFF | TGTGCCATCAGGGCCGGGACAGAGGCTTTCTTT
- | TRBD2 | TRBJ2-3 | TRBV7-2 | CASSSPGLGTDTQYF | TGTGCCAGCAGCTCCCCGGGACTAGGCACAGATACGCAGTATTTT
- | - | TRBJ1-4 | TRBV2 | CASSVRPKGEKLFF | TGTGCCAGCAGTGTAAGACCTAAGGGGGAAAAACTGTTTTTT
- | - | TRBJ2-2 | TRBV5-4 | CASSPSTNTGELFF | TGTGCCAGCAGCCCGAGTACGAACACCGGGGAGCTGTTTTTT
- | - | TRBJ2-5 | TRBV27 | CASRHRQNLETQYF | TGTGCCAGCAGACACCGACAGAATTTAGAGACCCAGTACTTC
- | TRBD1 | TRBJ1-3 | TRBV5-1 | CASSSPTGTSGNTIYF | TGCGCCAGCAGCTCGCCGACAGGGACCTCTGGAAACACCATATATTTT
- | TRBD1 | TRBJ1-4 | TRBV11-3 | CAIVDRVGYEKLFF | TGTGCCATTGTAGACAGGGTTGGATATGAAAAACTGTTTTTT
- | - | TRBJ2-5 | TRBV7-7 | CASSLVQGGIETQYF | TGTGCTAGCAGCTTAGTGCAGGGAGGTATCGAGACCCAGTACTTC
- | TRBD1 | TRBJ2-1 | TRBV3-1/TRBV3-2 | CASSPGTGRPSEQFF | TGTGCCAGCAGCCCCGGGACAGGGCGGCCCAGTGAGCAGTTCTTC
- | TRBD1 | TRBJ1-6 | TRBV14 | CASSHRGPYSPLHF | TGTGCCAGCAGCCACAGGGGGCCCTATTCACCCCTCCACTTT
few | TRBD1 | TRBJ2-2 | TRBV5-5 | CASSIRQGNTGELFF | TGTGCCAGCAGCATAAGACAGGGGAACACCGGGGAGCTGTTTTTT
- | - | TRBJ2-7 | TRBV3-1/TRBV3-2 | CASSQSLYEQYF | TGTGCCAGCAGCCAATCACTCTACGAGCAGTACTTC
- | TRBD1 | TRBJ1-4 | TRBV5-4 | CASSLGRDRRF | TGTGCCAGCAGCTTGGGTAGGGACAGGCGGTTT
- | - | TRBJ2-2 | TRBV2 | CASSFRQSNTGELFF | TGTGCCAGCAGTTTTAGACAGTCGAACACCGGGGAGCTGTTTTTT
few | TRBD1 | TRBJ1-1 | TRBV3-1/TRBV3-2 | CASSIRDRGPNTEAFF | TGTGCCAGCAGCATCCGGGACAGGGGCCCGAACACTGAAGCTTTCTTT
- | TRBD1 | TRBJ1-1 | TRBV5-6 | CASSFKLETGGLDTEAFF | TGTGCCAGCAGCTTTAAACTAGAGACAGGGGGCCTGGACACTGAAGCTTTCTTT
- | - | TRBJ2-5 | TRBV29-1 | CSVEKHSGQQETQYF | TGCAGCGTTGAGAAGCATTCGGGACAACAAGAGACCCAGTACTTC
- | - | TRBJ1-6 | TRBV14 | CASSQDLTNSPLHF | TGTGCCAGCAGCCAAGATCTAACCAATTCACCCCTCCACTTT
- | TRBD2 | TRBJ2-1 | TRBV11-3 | CASRLTSGGDNEQFF | TGTGCCAGCAGACTGACTAGCGGGGGTGACAATGAGCAGTTCTTC
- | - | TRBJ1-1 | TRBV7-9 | CASSRGTEAFF | TGTGCCAGCAGCCGGGGTACTGAAGCTTTCTTT
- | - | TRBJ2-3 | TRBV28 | CASRGRDTGGTDTQYF | TGTGCCAGCAGGGGACGGGACACCGGGGGCACAGATACGCAGTATTTT
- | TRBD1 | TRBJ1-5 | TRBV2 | CASSARTGGGRHQPQHF | TGTGCCAGCAGTGCAAGGACAGGGGGCGGGAGGCATCAGCCCCAGCATTTT
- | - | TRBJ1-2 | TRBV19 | CASKGGGTSYGYTF | TGTGCCAGTAAGGGGGGGGGAACCTCCTATGGCTACACCTTC
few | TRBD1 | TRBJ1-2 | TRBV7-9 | CASSLGGQGGYTF | TGTGCCAGCAGCTTAGGTGGACAGGGTGGCTACACCTTC
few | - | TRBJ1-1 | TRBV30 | CAWQETGNTEAFF | TGTGCCTGGCAAGAGACAGGGAACACTGAAGCTTTCTTT
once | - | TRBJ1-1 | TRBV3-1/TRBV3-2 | CASTHRAEAFF | TGTGCCAGCACCCACAGGGCTGAAGCTTTCTTT
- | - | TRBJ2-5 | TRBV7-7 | CASSLAEGGSQETQYF | TGTGCCAGCAGCTTAGCGGAAGGGGGATCCCAAGAGACCCAGTACTTC
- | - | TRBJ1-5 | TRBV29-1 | CSVLAGNQPQHF | TGCAGCGTTCTGGCGGGGAATCAGCCCCAGCATTTT
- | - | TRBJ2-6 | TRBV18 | CASSKETLGSGANVLTF | TGTGCCAGCTCTAAAGAGACTTTGGGCTCTGGGGCCAACGTCCTGACTTTC
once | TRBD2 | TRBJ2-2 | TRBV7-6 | CASSLGLADRAGELFF | TGTGCCAGCAGCCTAGGACTAGCAGACCGGGCCGGGGAGCTGTTTTTT
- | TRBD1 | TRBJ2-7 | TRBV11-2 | CASSHFRDRGHEQYF | TGTGCCAGCAGCCACTTCCGGGACAGGGGTCACGAGCAGTACTTC
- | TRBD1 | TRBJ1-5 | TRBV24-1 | CATSDYGTGGNQPQHF | TGTGCCACCAGTGATTACGGGACAGGGGGTAATCAGCCCCAGCATTTT
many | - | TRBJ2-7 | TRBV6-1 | CASSESGGGYEQYF | TGTGCCAGCAGTGAATCTGGCGGCGGATACGAGCAGTACTTC
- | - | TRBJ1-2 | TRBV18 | CASSPQGDYGYTF | TGTGCCAGCTCACCCCAAGGAGACTATGGCTACACCTTC
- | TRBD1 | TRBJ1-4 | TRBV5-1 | CASSQGQGTEKLFF | TGCGCCAGCAGCCAAGGACAGGGGACTGAAAAACTGTTTTTT
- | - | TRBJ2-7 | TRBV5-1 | CASSWVAGYPYEQYF | TGCGCCAGCAGCTGGGTGGCAGGGTACCCCTACGAGCAGTACTTC
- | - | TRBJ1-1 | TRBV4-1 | CASSQGGRNTEAFF | TGCGCCAGCAGCCAGGGGGGGAGGAACACTGAAGCTTTCTTT